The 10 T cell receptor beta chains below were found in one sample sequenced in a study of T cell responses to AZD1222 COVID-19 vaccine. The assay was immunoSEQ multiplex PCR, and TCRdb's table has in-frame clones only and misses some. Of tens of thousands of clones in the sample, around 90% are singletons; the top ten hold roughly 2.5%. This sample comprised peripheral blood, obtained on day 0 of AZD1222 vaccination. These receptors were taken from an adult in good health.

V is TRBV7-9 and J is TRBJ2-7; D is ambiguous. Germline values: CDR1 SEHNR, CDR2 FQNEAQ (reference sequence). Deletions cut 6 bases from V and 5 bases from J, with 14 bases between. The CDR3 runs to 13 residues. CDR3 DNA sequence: TGTGCCAGCAGTCGACGGGCGGTCCACGAGCAGTACTTC. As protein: CASSRRAVHEQYF.

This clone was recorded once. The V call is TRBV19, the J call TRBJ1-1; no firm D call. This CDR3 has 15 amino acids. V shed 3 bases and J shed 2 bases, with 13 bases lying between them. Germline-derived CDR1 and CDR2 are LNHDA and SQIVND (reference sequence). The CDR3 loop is CASSMVGAANTEAFF. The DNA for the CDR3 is TGTGCCAGTAGTATGGTTGGCGCGGCCAACACTGAAGCTTTCTTT.

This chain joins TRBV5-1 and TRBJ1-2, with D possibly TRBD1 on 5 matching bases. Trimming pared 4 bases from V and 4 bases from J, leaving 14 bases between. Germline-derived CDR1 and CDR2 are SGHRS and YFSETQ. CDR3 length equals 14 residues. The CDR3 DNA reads TGCGCCAGCAGCCCGCCGGGGACGGGCTATGGCTACACCTTC. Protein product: CASSPPGTGYGYTF.

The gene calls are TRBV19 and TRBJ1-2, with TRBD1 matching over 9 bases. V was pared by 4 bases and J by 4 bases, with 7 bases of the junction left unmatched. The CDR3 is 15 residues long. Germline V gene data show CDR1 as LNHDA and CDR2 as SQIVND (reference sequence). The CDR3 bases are TGTGCCAGTAGTACGGCGGGACAGGGAGGCTATGGCTACACCTTC. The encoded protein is CASSTAGQGGYGYTF.

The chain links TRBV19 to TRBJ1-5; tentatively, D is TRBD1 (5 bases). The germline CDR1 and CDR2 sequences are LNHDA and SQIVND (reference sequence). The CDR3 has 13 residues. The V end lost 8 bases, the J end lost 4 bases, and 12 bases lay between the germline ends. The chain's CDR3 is CASGRGGNQPQHF. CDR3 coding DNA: TGTGCCAGTGGAAGGGGAGGTAATCAGCCCCAGCATTTT.

CDR3 amino acids: CASSFTQGDNEKLFF. DNA for the CDR3: TGTGCCAGCTCATTCACACAGGGAGATAATGAAAAACTGTTTTTT. This rearrangement joins TRBV18 to TRBJ1-4, with D tentatively TRBD1 (6 bases). The V end lost 5 bases, the J end lost 4 bases, and 14 bases lay between the germline ends. The CDR3 is 15 amino acids. Germline V gives CDR1 KGHSH, CDR2 LQKENI.

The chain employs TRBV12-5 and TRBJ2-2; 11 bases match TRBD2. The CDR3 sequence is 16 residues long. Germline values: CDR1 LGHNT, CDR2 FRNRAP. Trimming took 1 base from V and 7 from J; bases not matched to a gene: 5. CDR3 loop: CASGLGSGGAHGELFF. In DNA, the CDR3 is TGTGCTAGTGGTTTGGGTAGCGGGGGGGCCCACGGGGAGCTGTTTTTT. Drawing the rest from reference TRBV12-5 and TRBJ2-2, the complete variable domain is DARVTQTPRHKVTEMGQEVTMRCQPILGHNTVFWYRQTMMQGLELLAYFRNRAPLDDSGMPKDRFSAEMPDATLATLKIQPSEPRDSAVYFCASGLGSGGAHGELFFGEGSRLTVL.

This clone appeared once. CDR3 amino acids: CASSLEGGLVDTQYF. As DNA, the CDR3 is TGCGCCAGCAGCTTGGAGGGGGGGCTGGTAGATACGCAGTATTTT. The chain couples TRBV5-1 to TRBJ2-3, with D possibly TRBD2 on 7 matching bases. The CDR3 has 15 amino acids. V gave up 0 bases and J gave up 5 bases, with 13 bases separating them. From germline, CDR1 is SGHRS and CDR2 YFSETQ.

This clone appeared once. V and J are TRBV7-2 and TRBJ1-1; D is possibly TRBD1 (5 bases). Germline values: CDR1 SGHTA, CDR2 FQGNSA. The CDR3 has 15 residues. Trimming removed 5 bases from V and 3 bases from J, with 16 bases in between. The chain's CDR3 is CASSPRWGGDTEAFF. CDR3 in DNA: TGTGCCAGCAGCCCGAGATGGGGGGGGGACACTGAAGCTTTCTTT.

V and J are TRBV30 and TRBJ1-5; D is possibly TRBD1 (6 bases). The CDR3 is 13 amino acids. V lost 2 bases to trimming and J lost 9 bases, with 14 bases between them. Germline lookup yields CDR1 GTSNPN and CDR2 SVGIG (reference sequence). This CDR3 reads CAWSRTVSGPQHF. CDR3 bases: TGTGCCTGGAGTCGGACAGTAAGCGGGCCCCAGCATTTT.